Below, 25 T cell receptor beta chains from the same sample are listed, as sequenced in a study of shared clonotypes between healthy human individuals. Profiled with immunoSEQ multiplex PCR; TCRdb holds only in-frame clones, not every one. The repertoire includes 2 million to 3 million clones, around 90% of them detected once, and roughly 0.15% sits in the top ten. The specimen was naive CD4+ T cells sorted from blood. Subset noted: CD45RA+ positively selected. Receptor source: a man aged 18 to 30 in good health.

The chain links TRBV6-5 to TRBJ1-5; TRBD1 agrees at 11 bases. Germline assignment: CDR1 MNHEY and CDR2 SVGAGI. This CDR3 is 14 amino acids long. After removal of 8 bases from V and 2 bases from J, the junction contained 2 bases not matched to a gene. DNA of the CDR3: TGTGCCAGCCGGACAGGGGGCCGCAATCAGCCCCAGCATTTT. It encodes CASRTGGRNQPQHF.

This chain links TRBV19 with TRBJ1-2, with 12 bases that match TRBD1. Per the germline V gene, CDR1 is LNHDA and CDR2 is SQIVND (reference sequence). This CDR3 region has 17 residues. The trim removed 2 bases at V and 4 bases at J, leaving 8 bases unmatched. The CDR3 loop reads CASSILGTGGSGYGYTF. As DNA, the CDR3 is TGTGCCAGTAGTATACTGGGGACAGGGGGCTCCGGCTATGGCTACACCTTC. Full variable domain (missing parts from reference TRBV19 and TRBJ1-2): DGGITQSPKYLFRKEGQNVTLSCEQNLNHDAMYWYRQDPGQGLRLIYYSQIVNDFQKGDIAEGYSVSREKKESFPLTVTSAQKNPTAFYLCASSILGTGGSGYGYTFGSGTRLTVV.

The rearrangement joins TRBV10-3 to TRBJ2-7, with D tentatively TRBD2 (6 bases). With 6 bases removed from V and 7 bases from J, the gap between germline ends came to 16 bases. The CDR3 runs to 13 residues. Germline V CDR1 and CDR2: ENHRY, SYGVKD. The chain's CDR3 is CAIRGDFLGEQYF. CDR3 nucleotides: TGTGCCATCAGGGGGGACTTTCTTGGGGAGCAGTACTTC.

The chain recombines TRBV5-6 with TRBJ1-2; D is uncertain. This CDR3 has 14 amino acids. CDR1 and CDR2 from the germline V gene are SGHDT and YYEEEE. The V end was cut by 0 bases, the J end by 0 bases, with 6 bases between. CDR3 DNA sequence: TGTGCCAGCAGCTTGGGTCCTACTAACTATGGCTACACCTTC. It codes for CASSLGPTNYGYTF.

V usage is TRBV7-9 and J usage is TRBJ1-1, with D perhaps TRBD1 (6 bases). The germline gives CDR1 SEHNR, CDR2 FQNEAQ (reference sequence). The CDR3 contains 16 residues. Trimming took off 7 bases at V and 0 bases at J, with 18 bases between the two ends. The chain's CDR3 is CASTHQLTGLNTEAFF. CDR3 sequence (DNA): TGTGCCAGCACCCATCAATTGACAGGCCTGAACACTGAAGCTTTCTTT.

The CDR3 DNA reads as TGTGCCAGCAGCTCGGACAGCAATGAGCAGTTCTTC. Translating gives CASSSDSNEQFF. J is TRBJ2-1 and V is TRBV7-9; D is perhaps TRBD1 (6 bases). The germline V gene has CDR1 SEHNR and CDR2 FQNEAQ (reference sequence). Trimming took 4 bases from V and 6 from J, leaving 7 bases between them. The CDR3 is 12 residues long. The variable domain in full, with the rest retrieved from reference TRBV7-9 and TRBJ2-1, is DTGVSQNPRHKITKRGQNVTFRCDPISEHNRLYWYRQTLGQGPEFLTYFQNEAQLEKSRLLSDRFSAERPKGSFSTLEIQRTEQGDSAMYLCASSSDSNEQFFGPGTRLTVL.

The V and J genes are TRBV5-3 and TRBJ1-1; D gene uncertain. TRBV5-3 has ORF status, its function being uncertain. V was cut by 1 base and J by 3 bases, with 19 bases left in between. The CDR3 covers 17 residues. In nucleotides, the CDR3 is TGTGCCAGAAGCTTGATTCTAATTTACGCCGAGGACACTGAAGCTTTCTTT. Translating gives CARSLILIYAEDTEAFF.

The V and J genes are TRBV27 and TRBJ2-1, with 14 bases aligning to TRBD2. Per germline, CDR1 MNHEY and CDR2 SMNVEV (reference sequence). The CDR3 runs 18 residues. The V gene end was trimmed by 6 bases and the J gene end by 3 bases; junction bases not matched to a gene: 10. This CDR3 is CASRNRLAGGPGYNEQFF. In nucleotides, the CDR3 is TGTGCCAGCAGGAATCGACTAGCGGGAGGGCCAGGCTACAATGAGCAGTTCTTC.

The rearrangement links TRBV30 to TRBJ2-5, with D hard to call. Deletions cut 1 base from V and 5 bases from J, with 11 bases between. The CDR3 runs 13 residues. The germline gives CDR1 GTSNPN, CDR2 SVGIG (reference sequence). DNA for the CDR3: TGTGCCTGGAGTGGAGGATATTCGGAGACCCAGTACTTC. This encodes CAWSGGYSETQYF.

This rearrangement joins TRBV2 to TRBJ1-1; possibly TRBD1 for D (6 bases). This CDR3 contains 14 residues. Germline CDR1 is SNHLY and CDR2 is FYNNEI. V was trimmed by 2 bases and J by 7 bases, leaving 14 bases between them. CDR3 region: CASSEQGTSGEAFF. CDR3 bases: TGTGCCAGCAGTGAACAGGGGACTTCCGGTGAAGCTTTCTTT.

About this clone itself: At the DNA level, this CDR3 is encoded by other sequences in the same sample as well. J is TRBJ1-1 and V is TRBV2; D remains ambiguous. This CDR3 contains 14 residues. CDR1 and CDR2 from the germline V gene are SNHLY and FYNNEI. Between the trimmed V and J ends, which lost 6 bases and 1 base, there was a span of 12 bases. Here the CDR3 reads CASSPGTENTEAFF. CDR3 coding DNA: TGTGCCAGCAGCCCCGGTACCGAGAACACTGAAGCTTTCTTT.

The V gene is TRBV11-2, the J gene TRBJ1-6, with D maybe TRBD1 (6 bases). V was clipped by 4 bases and J by 4 bases, with 8 bases between them. This CDR3 is 14 amino acids long. Germline CDR1 is SGHAT and CDR2 is FQNNGV. The CDR3 loop is CASSSGQYNSPLHF. The CDR3 DNA reads as TGTGCCAGCAGCTCCGGACAGTATAATTCACCCCTCCACTTT.

The rearrangement joins TRBV19 to TRBJ1-5; D possibly corresponds to TRBD1 (5 bases). CDR3 length equals 15 residues. Germline CDR1 reads LNHDA; CDR2 reads SQIVND (reference sequence). The V gene lost 2 bases and the J gene lost 4 bases, with 12 bases spanning the gap. The CDR3 DNA reads as TGTGCCAGTAGTATACAGGGAAAGGGAAATCAGCCCCAGCATTTT. It yields the protein CASSIQGKGNQPQHF.

This chain links TRBV6-4 with TRBJ2-1, with 7 bases fitting TRBD2. Germline trimming cut 6 bases from V and 4 bases from J; bases unmatched to any gene: 12. This CDR3 has 16 residues. Germline V CDR1 and CDR2: MRHNA, SNTAGT. The DNA of the CDR3 is TGTGCCAGCAGAGATGCCAGCGGGAACTGGTACAATGAGCAGTTCTTC. Translation: CASRDASGNWYNEQFF.

The chain has TRBV5-1 and TRBJ2-3, with 14 bases lining up with TRBD2. The CDR3 runs to 15 residues. The V segment lost 6 bases and the J segment 6 bases; nucleotides outside the gene matches: 6. Germline loops: CDR1 SGHRS, CDR2 YFSETQ. The CDR3 sequence: CASTRTSGGQDTQYF. The CDR3 region has the DNA TGCGCCAGCACCCGGACTAGCGGGGGGCAGGATACGCAGTATTTT. Looking up the rest from reference TRBV5-1 and TRBJ2-3 gives the full variable domain: KAGVTQTPRYLIKTRGQQVTLSCSPISGHRSVSWYQQTPGQGLQFLFEYFSETQRNKGNFPGRFSGRQFSNSRSEMNVSTLELGDSALYLCASTRTSGGQDTQYFGPGTRLTVL.

The chain has TRBV2 and TRBJ2-7; TRBD2 aligns across 9 bases. The junction had 5 bases not matched to a gene; V was cut back by 3 bases and J by 2 bases. The CDR3 is made up of 15 amino acids. Germline V lookup: CDR1 SNHLY, CDR2 FYNNEI. CDR3 nucleotide sequence: TGTGCCAGCAGTGACATAGCGGGAGCACCCTACGAGCAGTACTTC. It is translated as CASSDIAGAPYEQYF.

The genes are TRBV28 and TRBJ1-1; 9 nucleotides match TRBD1. Per germline, CDR1 MDHEN and CDR2 SYDVKM. Losses at the gene ends were 2 bases for V and 9 bases for J; bases not matched to a gene: 7. The CDR3 runs 14 residues. The CDR3 sequence is CASSLQGQGIKAFF. The CDR3 coding sequence is TGTGCCAGCAGTTTACAGGGACAGGGAATTAAAGCTTTCTTT. The full variable domain, rest sourced from reference TRBV28 and TRBJ1-1, is DVKVTQSSRYLVKRTGEKVFLECVQDMDHENMFWYRQDPGLGLRLIYFSYDVKMKEKGDIPEGYSVSREKKERFSLILESASTNQTSMYLCASSLQGQGIKAFFGQGTRLTVV.

This chain links TRBV7-2 with TRBJ2-2; a weak D match, TRBD2 (6 bases). The CDR3 contains 13 residues. The germline CDR1 and CDR2 sequences are SGHTA and FQGNSA. V gave up 5 bases and J gave up 7 bases, with 11 bases separating them. DNA of the CDR3: TGTGCCAGCAGCCTATCGCGGGGCGGGGAGCTGTTTTTT. It translates to CASSLSRGGELFF.

The rearrangement uses TRBV28 and TRBJ1-6; D gene ambiguous. The V gene's germline CDR1 is MDHEN and CDR2 SYDVKM. Trimming stripped 3 bases from V and 7 bases from J, with 10 bases between. This CDR3 is built from 14 residues. The DNA for the CDR3 is TGTGCCAGCAGTTTGCGACCGACGAATTCACCCCTCCACTTT. This translates into CASSLRPTNSPLHF.

The rearrangement joins TRBV21-1 to TRBJ2-5; the DNA was not compared with TRBD1, the D call given in the table. TRBV21-1 is reported as a pseudogene. This CDR3 region has 18 residues. CDR3 region: CASSKGTGGGRYQETQYF. CDR3 bases: TGTGCCAGCAGCAAAGGCACAGGGGGAGGGAGGTATCAAGAGACCCAGTACTTC.

This chain uses TRBV6-1 with TRBJ1-1; D unclear. Germline V gene sequence: CDR1 MNHNS, CDR2 SASEGT. V dropped 4 bases and J dropped 0 bases, with 9 bases sitting between them. CDR3 length: 14 amino acids. The CDR3 region is CASSAPQVNTEAFF. The CDR3 coding sequence is TGTGCCAGCAGTGCGCCCCAAGTGAACACTGAAGCTTTCTTT.

This chain connects TRBV5-1 to TRBJ1-4, with D possibly being TRBD1 (5 bases). Germline CDR1 is SGHRS and CDR2 is YFSETQ. The CDR3 covers 15 residues. Deletions cut 3 bases from V and 6 bases from J, with 15 bases between. The chain's CDR3 is CASSSNGRGDEKLFF. As DNA, the CDR3 is TGCGCCAGCAGCTCAAACGGGAGAGGGGATGAAAAACTGTTTTTT. The variable domain in full, completed from reference TRBV5-1 and TRBJ1-4, reads KAGVTQTPRYLIKTRGQQVTLSCSPISGHRSVSWYQQTPGQGLQFLFEYFSETQRNKGNFPGRFSGRQFSNSRSEMNVSTLELGDSALYLCASSSNGRGDEKLFFGSGTQLSVL.

V is TRBV18 and J is TRBJ1-1, with D possibly TRBD1 on 6 matching bases. Germline CDR1 KGHSH, CDR2 LQKENI. V gave up 5 bases and J gave up 8 bases, with 12 bases separating them. This CDR3 region has 12 residues. Here the CDR3 DNA reads TGTGCCAGCTCAAAGACAGGCCCAGAAGCTTTCTTT. It codes for CASSKTGPEAFF.

The chain links TRBV2 to TRBJ2-7; TRBD2 matches at 13 bases. The junction had 4 bases not matched to a gene; V was cut back by 6 bases and J by 5 bases. The germline V gene encodes CDR1 SNHLY and CDR2 FYNNEI. The CDR3 is 14 residues long. CDR3 coding DNA: TGTGCCAGCAGACTAGCGGGAGGGAGCGACGAGCAGTACTTC. Translating it yields CASRLAGGSDEQYF.

The chain joins TRBV25-1 to TRBJ2-2; D gene uncertain. Trimming took off 1 base at V and 4 bases at J, with 10 bases between the two ends. The CDR3 consists of 15 residues. Germline values: CDR1 MGHDK, CDR2 SYGVNS. The CDR3 reads CASSESGSLTGELFF. In nucleotides, the CDR3 is TGTGCCAGCAGTGAATCCGGTAGTCTCACCGGGGAGCTGTTTTTT.